This T cell receptor (beta chain) was sequenced during a study of siplizumab effects on memory and regulatory T cells. Clones were read by immunoSEQ multiplex PCR, and TCRdb kept only the in-frame ones, dropping some. The top ten hold around 1.6% of the sample, which has over 80,000 clones, around 90% seen once. CDR1 is MNHNS, CDR2 SASEGT, per germline. The CDR3 has 15 residues. Trimming stripped 4 bases from V and 3 bases from J, with 14 bases between. This clonotype was sampled from a human donor in good health. The sequenced sample was Tregs sorted from blood. The chain employs TRBV6-1 and TRBJ2-3; no reliable D call. In DNA form, the CDR3 reads TGTGCCAGCAGTGTAGGATTTATAGGTACAGATACGCAGTATTTT. This encodes CASSVGFIGTDTQYF.